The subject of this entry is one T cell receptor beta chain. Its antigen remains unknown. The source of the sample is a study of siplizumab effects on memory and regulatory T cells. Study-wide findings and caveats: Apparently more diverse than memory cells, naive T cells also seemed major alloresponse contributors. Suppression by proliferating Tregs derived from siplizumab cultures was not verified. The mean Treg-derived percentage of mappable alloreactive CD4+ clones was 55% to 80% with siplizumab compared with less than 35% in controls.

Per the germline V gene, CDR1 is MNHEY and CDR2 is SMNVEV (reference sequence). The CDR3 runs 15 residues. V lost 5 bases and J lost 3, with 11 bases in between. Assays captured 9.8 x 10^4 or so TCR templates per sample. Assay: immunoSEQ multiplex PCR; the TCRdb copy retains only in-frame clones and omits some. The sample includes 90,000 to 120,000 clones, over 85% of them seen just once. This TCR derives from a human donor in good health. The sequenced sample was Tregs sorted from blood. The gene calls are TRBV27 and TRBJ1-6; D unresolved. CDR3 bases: TGTGCCAGCAGTCCGTTGAATATCTATAATTCACCCCTCCACTTT. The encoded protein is CASSPLNIYNSPLHF.